A selection of T cell receptor beta chains follows, all from one sample in a study of T cell changes during pregnancy in multiple sclerosis. Sequencing was performed with immunoSEQ multiplex PCR; in TCRdb, only in-frame clones are kept and a portion is missing. The sample includes about 120,000 clones, 90% to 95% seen only once; the top ten take approximately 5.8%. Sequencing used peripheral blood, obtained before pregnancy. These receptor sequences come from a female donor with multiple sclerosis, enrolled in a pregnancy study. CDR3s include the opening cysteine and the closing phenylalanine or tryptophan. The order of the fields is V gene, D gene, J gene, clone size, CDR3 protein, CDR3 DNA. The D gene is left open where the match is weak. Not every row has a clone size; where given, it reads once, few, many or a size class.

v_call: TRBV4-2; d_call: TRBD2; j_call: TRBJ2-1; clone_size: NA; cdr3_aa: CASSLVGREGLNEQFF; cdr3_nt: TGTGCCAGCAGCCTGGTGGGGCGGGAGGGCCTAAATGAGCAGTTCTTC
v_call: TRBV30; d_call: NA; j_call: TRBJ2-1; clone_size: NA; cdr3_aa: CAWSIGGEQFF; cdr3_nt: TGTGCCTGGAGTATCGGGGGTGAGCAGTTCTTC
v_call: TRBV7-9; d_call: TRBD1; j_call: TRBJ1-3; clone_size: NA; cdr3_aa: CASSEGDRSSGNTIYF; cdr3_nt: TGTGCCAGCAGCGAGGGGGACAGATCCTCTGGAAACACCATATATTTT
v_call: TRBV11-2; d_call: NA; j_call: TRBJ2-7; clone_size: NA; cdr3_aa: CASSLSRGGYEQYF; cdr3_nt: TGTGCCAGCAGCTTAAGTAGGGGAGGATACGAGCAGTACTTC
v_call: TRBV23-1; d_call: TRBD1; j_call: TRBJ2-1; clone_size: NA; cdr3_aa: CASNRDSKDNEQFF; cdr3_nt: TGCGCCAGCAACCGGGACAGCAAAGACAATGAGCAGTTCTTC
v_call: TRBV5-1; d_call: NA; j_call: TRBJ2-1; clone_size: NA; cdr3_aa: CASSLGRSGYNEQFF; cdr3_nt: TGCGCCAGCAGCTTGGGGAGAAGCGGTTACAATGAGCAGTTCTTC
v_call: TRBV6-1; d_call: TRBD2; j_call: TRBJ2-3; clone_size: NA; cdr3_aa: CASSASSGVPTDTQYF; cdr3_nt: TGTGCCAGCAGTGCCTCTAGCGGGGTTCCCACAGATACGCAGTATTTT
v_call: TRBV2; d_call: NA; j_call: TRBJ2-7; clone_size: NA; cdr3_aa: CASSESIGILYEQYF; cdr3_nt: TGTGCCAGCAGTGAAAGCATCGGGATCCTCTACGAGCAGTACTTC
v_call: TRBV10-3; d_call: NA; j_call: TRBJ2-5; clone_size: NA; cdr3_aa: CATSWESQETQYF; cdr3_nt: TGTGCCACCTCCTGGGAGAGTCAAGAGACCCAGTACTTC
v_call: TRBV11-3; d_call: TRBD1; j_call: TRBJ2-1; clone_size: NA; cdr3_aa: CASSQGQRHEQFF; cdr3_nt: TGTGCCAGCAGCCAGGGACAGCGCCATGAGCAGTTCTTC
v_call: TRBV27; d_call: TRBD2; j_call: TRBJ2-1; clone_size: NA; cdr3_aa: CASSLFGTSYNEQFF; cdr3_nt: TGTGCCAGCAGTTTATTTGGGACTAGCTACAATGAGCAGTTCTTC
v_call: TRBV5-1; d_call: NA; j_call: TRBJ1-2; clone_size: once; cdr3_aa: CASSLESSNYGYTF; cdr3_nt: TGCGCCAGCAGCTTGGAGAGTTCTAACTATGGCTACACCTTC
v_call: TRBV11-2; d_call: TRBD1; j_call: TRBJ1-1; clone_size: NA; cdr3_aa: CASGNNRGLTEAFF; cdr3_nt: TGTGCCAGCGGAAACAACAGGGGGCTGACTGAAGCTTTCTTT
v_call: TRBV28; d_call: TRBD1; j_call: TRBJ2-1; clone_size: NA; cdr3_aa: CASSGQGIHDEQFF; cdr3_nt: TGTGCCAGCAGTGGACAGGGTATTCACGATGAGCAGTTCTTC
v_call: TRBV12-5; d_call: NA; j_call: TRBJ2-5; clone_size: once; cdr3_aa: CASALDIQETQYF; cdr3_nt: TGTGCTAGTGCCCTTGACATACAAGAGACCCAGTACTTC
v_call: TRBV7-2; d_call: TRBD2; j_call: TRBJ2-1; clone_size: once; cdr3_aa: CASSLSGGSYNEQFF; cdr3_nt: TGTGCCAGCAGCTTAAGCGGGGGCTCCTACAATGAGCAGTTCTTC
v_call: TRBV19; d_call: TRBD2; j_call: TRBJ2-2; clone_size: NA; cdr3_aa: CASSRNSGATGELFF; cdr3_nt: TGTGCCAGTAGTAGAAACAGCGGGGCTACCGGGGAGCTGTTTTTT
v_call: TRBV27; d_call: NA; j_call: TRBJ2-2; clone_size: NA; cdr3_aa: CASSSLTGLSTGELFF; cdr3_nt: TGTGCCAGCAGTTCCCTCACAGGGTTGAGCACCGGGGAGCTGTTTTTT
v_call: TRBV6-4; d_call: NA; j_call: TRBJ2-2; clone_size: NA; cdr3_aa: CASSDTDTGELFF; cdr3_nt: TGTGCCAGCAGTGACACTGACACCGGGGAGCTGTTTTTT
v_call: TRBV10-3; d_call: NA; j_call: TRBJ1-5; clone_size: NA; cdr3_aa: CAISEERSSNQPQHF; cdr3_nt: TGTGCCATCAGTGAGGAAAGGAGTAGCAATCAGCCCCAGCATTTT
v_call: TRBV19; d_call: NA; j_call: TRBJ2-3; clone_size: once; cdr3_aa: CASSIRNSGHTDTQYF; cdr3_nt: TGTGCCAGTAGTATCAGGAATAGCGGACACACAGATACGCAGTATTTT
v_call: TRBV27; d_call: TRBD1; j_call: TRBJ1-2; clone_size: NA; cdr3_aa: CASSSRDSYFYGYTF; cdr3_nt: TGTGCCAGCAGTTCCCGGGACAGCTATTTCTATGGCTACACCTTC
v_call: TRBV28; d_call: TRBD1; j_call: TRBJ2-1; clone_size: NA; cdr3_aa: CASSLQPGTGVPSSYNEQFF; cdr3_nt: TGTGCCAGCAGTCTACAACCCGGGACAGGGGTCCCGAGCTCCTACAATGAGCAGTTCTTC
v_call: TRBV7-2; d_call: TRBD2; j_call: TRBJ2-5; clone_size: once; cdr3_aa: CASSSLVAGPYETQYF; cdr3_nt: TGTGCCAGCAGCTCCTTAGTAGCGGGGCCCTATGAGACCCAGTACTTC
v_call: TRBV28; d_call: TRBD1; j_call: TRBJ1-2; clone_size: NA; cdr3_aa: CASQGGNRGYTF; cdr3_nt: TGTGCCTCTCAGGGGGGTAATAGGGGCTACACCTTC
v_call: TRBV6-6; d_call: TRBD1; j_call: TRBJ2-7; clone_size: NA; cdr3_aa: CASSLTRDSEQYF; cdr3_nt: TGTGCCAGCAGTCTCACCCGGGACAGCGAGCAGTACTTC
v_call: TRBV2; d_call: TRBD2; j_call: TRBJ2-1; clone_size: once; cdr3_aa: CASRGTSGNYNEQFF; cdr3_nt: TGTGCCAGCAGGGGGACTAGCGGGAATTACAATGAGCAGTTCTTC
v_call: TRBV6-5; d_call: TRBD1; j_call: TRBJ1-6; clone_size: few; cdr3_aa: CASSTGTGNSPLHF; cdr3_nt: TGTGCCAGCAGTACCGGGACAGGGAATTCACCCCTCCACTTT
v_call: TRBV19; d_call: NA; j_call: TRBJ2-2; clone_size: NA; cdr3_aa: CASARRADTGELFF; cdr3_nt: TGTGCCAGTGCCCGGAGGGCCGACACCGGGGAGCTGTTTTTT
v_call: TRBV29-1; d_call: TRBD2; j_call: TRBJ2-3; clone_size: NA; cdr3_aa: CSVEGSERGGTDTQYF; cdr3_nt: TGCAGCGTTGAAGGAAGCGAGCGGGGGGGTACAGATACGCAGTATTTT
v_call: TRBV5-1; d_call: TRBD1; j_call: TRBJ2-2; clone_size: NA; cdr3_aa: CASSAGTGARELFF; cdr3_nt: TGCGCCAGCAGCGCCGGGACAGGGGCTCGGGAGCTGTTTTTT
v_call: TRBV5-5; d_call: NA; j_call: TRBJ2-5; clone_size: NA; cdr3_aa: CASSPQGEETQYF; cdr3_nt: TGTGCCAGCAGCCCCCAGGGTGAGGAGACCCAGTACTTC
v_call: TRBV2; d_call: NA; j_call: TRBJ1-5; clone_size: once; cdr3_aa: CASNRIRNQPQHF; cdr3_nt: TGTGCCAGTAACAGGATCCGGAATCAGCCCCAGCATTTT
v_call: TRBV27; d_call: TRBD2; j_call: TRBJ2-3; clone_size: NA; cdr3_aa: CASSFFGTSGIVTDTQYF; cdr3_nt: TGTGCCAGCAGTTTCTTCGGGACTAGCGGGATTGTAACAGATACGCAGTATTTT
v_call: TRBV15; d_call: TRBD2; j_call: TRBJ2-7; clone_size: NA; cdr3_aa: CATSRDRGGRELHEQYF; cdr3_nt: TGTGCCACCAGCAGAGATCGAGGCGGGCGGGAGCTCCACGAGCAGTACTTC
v_call: TRBV6-4; d_call: TRBD2; j_call: TRBJ2-3; clone_size: NA; cdr3_aa: CASSETSGSWDTQYF; cdr3_nt: TGTGCCAGCAGTGAAACTAGCGGGAGTTGGGATACGCAGTATTTT
v_call: TRBV7-9; d_call: NA; j_call: TRBJ1-1; clone_size: NA; cdr3_aa: CASSLVLQYTEAFF; cdr3_nt: TGTGCCAGCAGCTTAGTTTTACAGTACACTGAAGCTTTCTTT
v_call: TRBV5-1; d_call: NA; j_call: TRBJ2-3; clone_size: NA; cdr3_aa: CASSLGGGVSDTQYF; cdr3_nt: TGCGCCAGCAGCTTGGGGGGAGGAGTCTCAGATACGCAGTATTTT
v_call: TRBV30; d_call: TRBD1; j_call: TRBJ1-2; clone_size: NA; cdr3_aa: CAWSDTGVPSQGYTF; cdr3_nt: TGTGCCTGGAGTGATACAGGGGTCCCCTCACAGGGCTACACCTTC
v_call: TRBV25-1; d_call: NA; j_call: TRBJ1-6; clone_size: NA; cdr3_aa: CASSEQGTYNSPLHF; cdr3_nt: TGTGCCAGCAGTGAACAGGGTACCTATAATTCACCCCTCCACTTT
v_call: TRBV7-2; d_call: NA; j_call: TRBJ1-5; clone_size: NA; cdr3_aa: CASSVTGIQDQPQHF; cdr3_nt: TGTGCCAGCAGCGTCACCGGGATTCAAGATCAGCCCCAGCATTTT
v_call: TRBV9; d_call: TRBD2; j_call: TRBJ2-3; clone_size: NA; cdr3_aa: CASSITSGGTDTQYF; cdr3_nt: TGTGCCAGCAGCATAACTAGCGGGGGCACAGATACGCAGTATTTT
v_call: TRBV19; d_call: NA; j_call: TRBJ2-4; clone_size: NA; cdr3_aa: CASSIGPGLAKNIQYF; cdr3_nt: TGTGCCAGTAGTATTGGTCCCGGACTAGCCAAAAACATTCAGTACTTC
v_call: TRBV2; d_call: TRBD1; j_call: TRBJ1-5; clone_size: NA; cdr3_aa: CASSGAPGQGLSNQPQHF; cdr3_nt: TGTGCCAGCAGTGGGGCCCCCGGACAGGGCCTTAGCAATCAGCCCCAGCATTTT
v_call: TRBV6-5; d_call: NA; j_call: TRBJ1-2; clone_size: NA; cdr3_aa: CASSYPPSGGGYTF; cdr3_nt: TGTGCCAGCAGTTACCCCCCCAGCGGGGGCGGCTACACCTTC
v_call: TRBV7-9; d_call: TRBD1; j_call: TRBJ1-6; clone_size: NA; cdr3_aa: CASRPGTGHSPLHF; cdr3_nt: TGTGCCAGCCGACCCGGGACAGGGCATTCACCCCTCCACTTT
v_call: TRBV5-6; d_call: TRBD1; j_call: TRBJ1-1; clone_size: NA; cdr3_aa: CASSLDRGPNAFF; cdr3_nt: TGTGCCAGCAGCTTGGACAGGGGGCCTAATGCTTTCTTT
v_call: TRBV7-2; d_call: NA; j_call: TRBJ2-3; clone_size: NA; cdr3_aa: CASSLGQGRPDTQYF; cdr3_nt: TGTGCCAGCAGCTTAGGGCAAGGGAGACCAGATACGCAGTATTTT
v_call: TRBV9; d_call: TRBD1; j_call: TRBJ1-1; clone_size: NA; cdr3_aa: CASSATSQAGTGGTEAFF; cdr3_nt: TGTGCCAGCAGCGCCACCTCGCAAGCCGGGACAGGGGGCACTGAAGCTTTCTTT
v_call: TRBV5-1; d_call: TRBD2; j_call: TRBJ2-7; clone_size: NA; cdr3_aa: CASSLAAGAYEQYF; cdr3_nt: TGCGCCAGCAGCTTGGCCGCGGGGGCCTACGAGCAGTACTTC
v_call: TRBV11-3; d_call: NA; j_call: TRBJ2-5; clone_size: NA; cdr3_aa: CASSTRTFGETQYF; cdr3_nt: TGTGCCAGCAGCACCCGGACATTCGGGGAGACCCAGTACTTC
v_call: TRBV23-1; d_call: TRBD1; j_call: TRBJ1-4; clone_size: NA; cdr3_aa: CASSQSWDRGLENEKLFF; cdr3_nt: TGCGCCAGCAGTCAATCGTGGGACAGGGGGCTTGAAAATGAAAAACTGTTTTTT
v_call: TRBV19; d_call: TRBD1; j_call: TRBJ2-7; clone_size: NA; cdr3_aa: CAIPPISGTVVYEQYF; cdr3_nt: TGTGCCATACCACCCATCTCCGGGACAGTAGTTTACGAGCAGTACTTC
v_call: TRBV28; d_call: NA; j_call: TRBJ1-1; clone_size: once; cdr3_aa: CASSSFGTSDTEAFF; cdr3_nt: TGTGCCAGCAGTTCCTTCGGGACATCTGACACTGAAGCTTTCTTT
v_call: TRBV29-1; d_call: NA; j_call: TRBJ2-1; clone_size: NA; cdr3_aa: CSVVAYNEQFF; cdr3_nt: TGCAGCGTTGTAGCCTACAATGAGCAGTTCTTC
v_call: TRBV18; d_call: TRBD1; j_call: TRBJ1-6; clone_size: NA; cdr3_aa: CASSPRDRGNSPLHF; cdr3_nt: TGTGCCAGCTCACCAAGGGACAGGGGAAATTCACCCCTCCACTTT
v_call: TRBV6-1; d_call: NA; j_call: TRBJ2-3; clone_size: once; cdr3_aa: CASISGLTFSDTQYF; cdr3_nt: TGTGCCAGCATCTCGGGACTTACGTTTTCGGATACGCAGTATTTT
v_call: TRBV19; d_call: NA; j_call: TRBJ2-3; clone_size: NA; cdr3_aa: CASSSGTFTDTQYF; cdr3_nt: TGTGCCAGTAGTAGCGGGACGTTCACAGATACGCAGTATTTT
v_call: TRBV5-1; d_call: NA; j_call: TRBJ2-3; clone_size: once; cdr3_aa: CASRGGAMGTDTQYF; cdr3_nt: TGCGCCAGCAGAGGGGGGGCGATGGGCACAGATACGCAGTATTTT